The 26 T cell receptor beta chains listed next were all sequenced from one sample in a study of PD-L1 blockade in urothelial cancer. The repertoire was sequenced with immunoSEQ multiplex PCR; TCRdb's copy has only in-frame clones and lacks some. The data show 100,000 or so clones, 90% to 95% seen once. The specimen was PBMCs, collected around atezolizumab (anti-PD-L1) treatment. The receptors originated from an elderly woman with urothelial cancer.

The chain combines TRBV6-1 with TRBJ2-7; a weak D match, TRBD1 (6 bases). This CDR3 is built from 15 residues. The germline V gene encodes CDR1 MNHNS and CDR2 SASEGT. Trimming took 4 bases from V and 0 from J, leaving 13 bases between them. CDR3 amino acids: CASSGWDMGSYEQYF. CDR3 DNA sequence: TGTGCCAGCAGTGGTTGGGACATGGGCTCCTACGAGCAGTACTTC.

V usage is TRBV4-1 and J usage is TRBJ2-3; D is perhaps TRBD1 (5 bases). This CDR3 comprises 15 residues. The V end was cut by 2 bases, the J end by 4 bases, with 13 bases between. Germline CDR1 reads MGHRA; CDR2 reads YSYEKL. The CDR3 sequence: CASSQIGLGPDTQYF. The CDR3 bases are TGCGCCAGCAGCCAAATTGGGCTGGGGCCAGATACGCAGTATTTT.

The chain uses TRBV6-1 and TRBJ2-1; TRBD1 aligns across 10 bases. V dropped 8 bases and J dropped 4; count of bases not matched to a gene: 8. The CDR3 is 15 residues long. From germline, CDR1 is MNHNS and CDR2 SASEGT. The CDR3 sequence is CASGDRGLQYNEQFF. The CDR3 bases are TGTGCCAGCGGGGACAGGGGACTCCAGTACAATGAGCAGTTCTTC.

The rearrangement uses TRBV20-1 and TRBJ1-2, with unresolved D. The CDR3 has 11 residues. V lost 3 bases and J lost 8, with 10 bases in between. Per germline, CDR1 DFQATT and CDR2 SNEGSKA (reference sequence). CDR3 loop: CSASRSGGYTF. CDR3 DNA sequence: TGCAGTGCTAGTCGGTCGGGGGGCTACACCTTC.

The rearrangement joins TRBV28 to TRBJ1-1; TRBD1 matches at 7 bases. V was pared by 2 bases and J by 10 bases, with 4 bases of the junction left unmatched. Per the germline V gene, CDR1 is MDHEN and CDR2 is SYDVKM. The CDR3 covers 12 residues. CDR3 residues: CASSLQGVGAFF. The CDR3, as DNA: TGTGCCAGCAGTTTACAGGGGGTGGGAGCTTTCTTT.

The chain couples TRBV7-9 to TRBJ2-1; D is possibly TRBD1 (5 bases). This CDR3 is 11 amino acids long. In germline, CDR1 is SEHNR, CDR2 FQNEAQ (reference sequence). V was shortened by 10 bases and J by 6 bases, with 10 bases between the two germline ends. The CDR3 protein is CATFQGNEQFF. As DNA, the CDR3 is TGTGCCACCTTTCAGGGCAATGAGCAGTTCTTC. The complete variable domain, with remaining parts taken from reference TRBV7-9 and TRBJ2-1, reads DTGVSQNPRHKITKRGQNVTFRCDPISEHNRLYWYRQTLGQGPEFLTYFQNEAQLEKSRLLSDRFSAERPKGSFSTLEIQRTEQGDSAMYLCATFQGNEQFFGPGTRLTVL.

In this sample, this clone turned up a few times. V is TRBV4-2 and J is TRBJ2-1; TRBD2 matches at 11 bases. The trim removed 0 bases at V and 10 bases at J, leaving 8 bases unmatched. The CDR3 length is 16 residues. Germline assignment: CDR1 LGHNA and CDR2 YNFKEQ. CDR3 amino acids: CASSQDGSGRAEEQFF. CDR3 nucleotides: TGTGCCAGCAGCCAAGATGGTAGCGGGAGGGCCGAGGAGCAGTTCTTC.

The J gene is TRBJ1-1, the V gene TRBV7-9, with 9 positions matching TRBD1. CDR3 length: 15 residues. Losses at the gene ends were 5 bases for V and 4 bases for J; bases not matched to a gene: 8. The germline gives CDR1 SEHNR, CDR2 FQNEAQ (reference sequence). The CDR3 coding sequence is TGTGCCAGCAGCCCTAGTGGGGACAGGGCCACTGAAGCTTTCTTT. It specifies CASSPSGDRATEAFF. The full variable domain, completed using reference TRBV7-9 and TRBJ1-1, is DTGVSQNPRHKITKRGQNVTFRCDPISEHNRLYWYRQTLGQGPEFLTYFQNEAQLEKSRLLSDRFSAERPKGSFSTLEIQRTEQGDSAMYLCASSPSGDRATEAFFGQGTRLTVV.

In DNA, the CDR3 is TGTGCCAGCAGCCCCTTAGGGGAGGGCCGCAATGAGCAGTTCTTC. Protein sequence: CASSPLGEGRNEQFF. The rearrangement uses TRBV4-2 and TRBJ2-1, with 7 bases that match TRBD2. The CDR3 is made up of 15 amino acids. With V trimmed by 4 bases and J by 6 bases, 9 bases remained unmatched. Germline V gene lookup returns CDR1 LGHNA and CDR2 YNFKEQ.

This rearrangement joins TRBV5-6 to TRBJ1-1; TRBD1 matches 10 bases. CDR3 length: 16 amino acids. CDR1 is SGHDT, CDR2 YYEEEE, per germline. V lost 4 bases to trimming and J lost 3 bases; unmatched junction nucleotides: 9. DNA of the CDR3: TGTGCCAGCAGCAAGTGGGACAGGGGTATTGACACTGAAGCTTTCTTT. It is translated as CASSKWDRGIDTEAFF.

The genes are TRBV4-2 and TRBJ2-4; D gene uncertain. The germline gives CDR1 LGHNA, CDR2 YNFKEQ. This CDR3 has 13 residues. The V and J ends lost 5 bases and 8 bases respectively, with 13 bases between them. The CDR3 loop is CASSGPPGHIQYF. In nucleotides, the CDR3 is TGTGCCAGCAGCGGGCCTCCCGGTCACATTCAGTACTTC.

This chain links TRBV4-2 with TRBJ1-2; 9 nucleotides align to TRBD1. CDR1 LGHNA and CDR2 YNFKEQ come from the germline V gene. Germline trimming cut 0 bases from V and 2 bases from J; bases unmatched to any gene: 4. The CDR3 contains 16 residues. The CDR3, as DNA: TGTGCCAGCAGCCAAGAAGCGGGACAGGGAAACTATGGCTACACCTTC. This encodes CASSQEAGQGNYGYTF.

This chain connects TRBV7-9 to TRBJ2-1; D is possibly TRBD1 (6 bases). The germline V gene encodes CDR1 SEHNR and CDR2 FQNEAQ (reference sequence). The V gene lost 1 base and the J gene lost 9 bases, with 7 bases spanning the gap. This CDR3 spans 12 amino acids. The CDR3 protein is CASSLEGGEQFF. In DNA, the CDR3 is TGTGCCAGCAGCTTAGAAGGGGGTGAGCAGTTCTTC.

This clone has more than one count but fewer than ten. The V and J genes are TRBV25-1 and TRBJ2-1; 12 nucleotides align to TRBD2. The V and J ends lost 4 bases and 6 bases, in that order; junction bases with no gene match: 4. The CDR3 covers 15 residues. Germline V gene sequence: CDR1 MGHDK, CDR2 SYGVNS. CDR3 nucleotide sequence: TGTGCCAGCAGTGCGACTAGCGGGAGACGCAATGAGCAGTTCTTC. As protein: CASSATSGRRNEQFF.

This clone appeared a few times. The chain links TRBV5-4 to TRBJ2-1, with D perhaps TRBD2 (6 bases). Germline V gives CDR1 SGHNT, CDR2 YYREEE (reference sequence). The CDR3 loop spans 16 amino acids. The ends were cut back, 4 bases at V and 2 bases at J, with 16 bases in the middle. The CDR3 DNA is TGTGCCAGCAGCCCGGCTAGCGAGAGTGCCTACAATGAGCAGTTCTTC. It specifies CASSPASESAYNEQFF. The entire variable domain, with the rest obtained from reference TRBV5-4 and TRBJ2-1, is as follows: ETGVTQSPTHLIKTRGQQVTLRCSSQSGHNTVSWYQQALGQGPQFIFQYYREEENGRGNFPPRFSGLQFPNYSSELNVNALELDDSALYLCASSPASESAYNEQFFGPGTRLTVL.

The chain has TRBV27 and TRBJ2-1; 8 positions agree with TRBD1. The germline CDR1 and CDR2 sequences are MNHEY and SMNVEV (reference sequence). This CDR3 region has 14 residues. After removal of 6 bases from V and 3 bases from J, the junction contained 4 bases not matched to a gene. As DNA, the CDR3 is TGTGCCAGCAGCCCGACAGGGGTCTACAATGAGCAGTTCTTC. Residues: CASSPTGVYNEQFF.

This clone was seen a single time. This sequence joins TRBV2 and TRBJ1-5; 7 nucleotides agree with TRBD1. This CDR3 spans 15 amino acids. Per the germline V gene, CDR1 is SNHLY and CDR2 is FYNNEI. V lost 4 bases, J lost 1 base, and 4 bases stayed unmatched. CDR3 sequence reads: CASSGAGGSNQPQHF. CDR3 bases: TGTGCCAGCAGTGGGGCAGGGGGGAGCAATCAGCCCCAGCATTTT. Looking up the rest from reference TRBV2 and TRBJ1-5 gives the full variable domain: EPEVTQTPSHQVTQMGQEVILRCVPISNHLYFYWYRQILGQKVEFLVSFYNNEISEKSEIFDDQFSVERPDGSNFTLKIRSTKLEDSAMYFCASSGAGGSNQPQHFGDGTRLSIL.

This chain joins TRBV7-9 and TRBJ2-5, with 8 bases that match TRBD1. The V gene's germline CDR1 is SEHNR and CDR2 FQNEAQ (reference sequence). V shed 5 bases and J 3 bases; nucleotides not matched to a gene: 17. This CDR3 contains 18 residues. Here the CDR3 DNA reads TGTGCCAGCAGCACTAGGGCGGGCAGGGGGCGTTCAGAAGAGACCCAGTACTTC. It is translated as CASSTRAGRGRSEETQYF.

In this sample, this clone turned up once. The genes are TRBV7-9 and TRBJ1-2, with 8 bases lining up with TRBD1. CDR3 length: 14 amino acids. Germline values: CDR1 SEHNR, CDR2 FQNEAQ (reference sequence). V shed 6 bases and J 6 bases; nucleotides not matched to a gene: 9. DNA of the CDR3: TGTGCCAGCAGTCTATCAGGGGGCATCGATGGCTACACCTTC. Its protein product is CASSLSGGIDGYTF.

This clone has just one count. The CDR3 protein is CASSLASDRDQPQHF. In nucleotides, the CDR3 is TGTGCCAGCAGCTTGGCCAGTGACAGGGATCAGCCCCAGCATTTT. J is TRBJ1-5 and V is TRBV5-6; TRBD1 matches at 7 bases. Trimming took 0 bases from V and 5 from J; bases not matched to a gene: 5. Per germline, CDR1 SGHDT and CDR2 YYEEEE. CDR3 size: 15 residues.

The gene calls are TRBV5-4 and TRBJ2-7; tentative D call: TRBD2 (6 bases). This CDR3 region has 15 residues. V was shortened by 3 bases and J by 6 bases, with 19 bases between the two germline ends. From germline, CDR1 is SGHNT and CDR2 YYREEE (reference sequence). This CDR3 reads CASSSRRGREGEQYF. The CDR3 coding sequence is TGTGCCAGCAGCTCTAGGAGGGGACGAGAAGGCGAGCAGTACTTC.

The V gene is TRBV27, the J gene TRBJ2-3, with D perhaps matching TRBD1 (6 bases). This CDR3 region has 17 residues. Germline CDR1 and CDR2: MNHEY and SMNVEV (reference sequence). V was pared by 5 bases and J by 2 bases, with 20 bases between. The CDR3 bases are TGTGCCAGCAGTACTCACCCCACAGGGCCGGTCACAGATACGCAGTATTTT. As protein: CASSTHPTGPVTDTQYF.

The chain is built from TRBV27 and TRBJ1-3; no definite D call. Per germline, CDR1 MNHEY and CDR2 SMNVEV (reference sequence). V lost 5 bases and J lost 0, with 11 bases in between. This CDR3 region has 15 residues. The DNA for the CDR3 is TGTGCCAGCAGTCTCCGACTGGTCTCTGGAAACACCATATATTTT. The encoded protein is CASSLRLVSGNTIYF.

The chain combines TRBV7-2 with TRBJ1-1, with D tentatively TRBD1 (5 bases). Germline loops: CDR1 SGHTA, CDR2 FQGNSA. CDR3 length: 14 amino acids. Trimming removed 3 bases from V and 1 base from J, with 9 bases in between. This CDR3 is CASSFAGRNTEAFF. Here the CDR3 DNA reads TGTGCCAGCAGCTTCGCGGGACGGAACACTGAAGCTTTCTTT.

V gene TRBV29-1 combines with J gene TRBJ1-2; D perhaps matches TRBD1 (6 bases). The CDR3 contains 13 residues. Germline-derived CDR1 and CDR2 are SQVTM and ANQGSEA. Trimming removed 6 bases at V and 13 bases at J, with 24 bases between. CDR3 DNA: TGCAGCGTCCAACTTGGTGGGGGCCGCGGGCGCACCTTC. Its protein is CSVQLGGGRGRTF.

This clone showed up just once. The chain employs TRBV6-4 and TRBJ1-2; tentative D call: TRBD1 (6 bases). CDR3 length equals 14 residues. Germline assignment: CDR1 MRHNA and CDR2 SNTAGT. V was trimmed by 5 bases and J by 8 bases, leaving 18 bases between them. Here the CDR3 DNA reads TGTGCCAGCAGTCCGTCTCTAGGGGGACAAGGCTACACCTTC. This encodes CASSPSLGGQGYTF.